This entry lists 14 T cell receptor beta chains sequenced from one sample in a study of blood T cells in healthy people across ages. Alongside a J-beta primer mix, a sample-barcoded 5' primer served in a second PCR lasting about 7 to 11 cycles. TCRdb reprocessed the 5' RACE reads via MiXCR and lists one record per CDR3 protein. The repertoire includes around 1.5 million distinct CDR3 sequences, around 59% of them detected once, and under 8.5% sits in the top ten. Sequenced material: blood. The receptors originated from a man in his late teens or twenties in good health.

The rearrangement uses TRBV27 and TRBJ2-3, with D uncertain. The germline V gene has CDR1 MNHEY and CDR2 SMNVEV (reference sequence). Trimming removed 4 bases from V and 6 bases from J, with 11 bases in between. The CDR3 length is 13 residues. For the CDR3, the DNA is TGTGCCAGCAGTTCCCCTTGGGTGGATACGCAGTATTTT. It specifies CASSSPWVDTQYF.

The rearrangement uses TRBV15 and TRBJ2-5, with D tentatively TRBD1 (6 bases). The ends were cut back, 5 bases at V and 11 bases at J, with 24 bases in the middle. Germline lookup yields CDR1 LNHNV and CDR2 YYDKDF (reference sequence). The CDR3 spans 15 residues. Here the CDR3 DNA reads TGTGCCACCAGCCCTCTAAGAGGACAGTGGTATGAGCAGTACTTC. Translated, it gives CATSPLRGQWYEQYF.

The chain combines TRBV5-5 with TRBJ2-2; D is unclear. The CDR3 runs to 14 residues. Germline assignment: CDR1 SGHKS and CDR2 YYEKEE (reference sequence). Trimming left V 4 bases short and J 6 bases short, with 13 bases between. Written as DNA, the CDR3 is TGTGCCAGCAGCCCAGTGGTAATGGCCGGGGAGCTGTTTTTT. Translating gives CASSPVVMAGELFF.

The chain has TRBV15 and TRBJ2-5; possible D gene TRBD2, 5 bases. Germline CDR1 is LNHNV and CDR2 is YYDKDF (reference sequence). This CDR3 is 14 amino acids long. V was shortened by 1 base and J by 3 bases, with 9 bases between the two germline ends. As DNA, the CDR3 is TGTGCCACCAGCAGAGGGTTTAGCGAAGAGACCCAGTACTTC. Its translation: CATSRGFSEETQYF.

The V gene is TRBV7-9, the J gene TRBJ2-7; the match to TRBD1 covers 7 bases. The V segment lost 5 bases and the J segment 1 base; nucleotides outside the gene matches: 8. The length of the CDR3 is 15 residues. Germline CDR1 reads SEHNR; CDR2 reads FQNEAQ (reference sequence). CDR3 coding DNA: TGTGCCAGCAGCGCGCCGGGACAGAGATCCTACGAGCAGTACTTC. Translating it yields CASSAPGQRSYEQYF.

This clonotype was recorded a few times. The genes are TRBV4-1 and TRBJ2-3; perhaps TRBD1 as D (5 bases). V was pared by 3 bases and J by 6 bases, with 19 bases between. The CDR3 loop spans 16 amino acids. Germline V gives CDR1 MGHRA, CDR2 YSYEKL. CDR3 sequence reads: CASSHQTDPSFDTQYF. As DNA, the CDR3 is TGCGCCAGCAGCCACCAGACAGACCCCAGTTTTGATACGCAGTATTTT.

The chain joins TRBV28 to TRBJ1-1; D is possibly TRBD1 (5 bases). The germline V gene encodes CDR1 MDHEN and CDR2 SYDVKM. The CDR3 contains 14 residues. V was shortened by 6 bases and J by 5 bases, with 16 bases between the two germline ends. The CDR3 loop is CASRPTGSPTEAFF. The DNA of the CDR3 is TGTGCCAGCAGGCCTACAGGTTCCCCGACTGAAGCTTTCTTT.

The V and J genes are TRBV11-2 and TRBJ2-5, with TRBD2 matching over 9 bases. Trimming cost V 3 bases and J 2 bases; bases outside gene matches: 4. The germline V gene encodes CDR1 SGHAT and CDR2 FQNNGV. This CDR3 region has 15 residues. CDR3 protein: CASSFAGGGQETQYF. The DNA for the CDR3 is TGTGCCAGCAGCTTTGCGGGAGGGGGACAAGAGACCCAGTACTTC.

This clonotype was counted between two and nine times. This chain joins TRBV29-1 and TRBJ2-5; D call uncertain. Near its end, the DNA agrees better with TRBJ2-7, so the J call may be wrong. The CDR3 is 11 residues long. Germline V lookup: CDR1 SQVTM, CDR2 ANQGSEA. CDR3 nucleotide sequence: TGCAGCGTTGAACACGAATACGAGCAGTACTTC. The encoded protein is CSVEHEYEQYF.

This clonotype was seen more than once but under ten times. The V gene is TRBV4-1, the J gene TRBJ2-3, with 8 positions matching TRBD2. With 1 base clipped from V and 4 bases from J, the junction kept 1 base outside the gene matches. The CDR3 is 14 amino acids. Germline V gives CDR1 MGHRA, CDR2 YSYEKL. Here the CDR3 DNA reads TGCGCCAGCAGCCAAGCCGGGGGGGCAGATACGCAGTATTTT. Amino acids: CASSQAGGADTQYF.

This clonotype was seen only a few times. This rearrangement joins TRBV29-1 to TRBJ1-1, with a weak D call TRBD1 (5 bases). The CDR3 consists of 12 residues. Between the trimmed V and J ends, which lost 4 bases and 5 bases, there was a span of 11 bases. Germline CDR1 SQVTM, CDR2 ANQGSEA. The CDR3 DNA reads TGCAGCGTTGCTGGGGGGTGGACTGAAGCTTTCTTT. This sequence encodes CSVAGGWTEAFF.

The chain employs TRBV28 and TRBJ1-6; D remains unclear. There are 13 residues in the CDR3. The V end was cut by 6 bases, the J end by 6 bases, with 9 bases between. CDR1 and CDR2 from the germline V gene are MDHEN and SYDVKM. The CDR3: CASSAGGNSPLHF. The DNA of the CDR3 is TGTGCCAGCAGCGCCGGCGGTAATTCACCCCTCCACTTT.

This clonotype has more than one count but fewer than ten. This chain uses TRBV10-3 with TRBJ2-2; 12 nucleotides align to TRBD1. CDR3 length: 18 residues. Germline V gene lookup returns CDR1 ENHRY and CDR2 SYGVKD. V lost 0 bases, J lost 6 bases, and 8 bases stayed unmatched. Here the CDR3 reads CAISESTRDRGRPGELFF. The CDR3 DNA reads TGTGCCATCAGTGAGTCGACCAGGGACAGGGGGCGCCCCGGGGAGCTGTTTTTT.

The chain couples TRBV6-2 or TRBV6-3 to TRBJ2-7; the match to TRBD1 covers 7 bases. The J segment lost 6 bases and the V segment lost 4 bases, leaving 9 bases of the junction unmatched. CDR3 length: 14 amino acids. The germline CDR1 and CDR2 sequences are MNHEY and SVGEGT. DNA for the CDR3: TGTGCCAGCAGTTCCGGGACAGAAAACTCCGAGCAGTACTTC. As protein: CASSSGTENSEQYF.